Listed below are T cell receptor beta chains from one sample, sequenced in a study of blood T cell repertoires in COVID-19. Assay: immunoSEQ multiplex PCR; the TCRdb copy retains only in-frame clones and omits some. Here the sample spans fewer than 350,000 clones, 80% to 95% being singletons. The sequenced sample consisted of peripheral blood. The origin of the receptors is a woman aged 25 to 39 with COVID-19, enrolled during active disease. Both conserved end residues are part of each CDR3. Fields, in order: CDR3 length, J gene, V gene, CDR3 protein.

length: 16; J: TRBJ2-1; V: TRBV14; CDR3: CASSQGVLAGVDEQFF
length: 13; J: TRBJ1-6; V: TRBV6-5; CDR3: CASSYDRVSPLHF
length: 14; J: TRBJ2-1; V: TRBV27; CDR3: CASSFGSSYNEQFF
length: 14; J: TRBJ2-7; V: TRBV5-1; CDR3: CASSLSQGDVEQYF
length: 14; J: TRBJ1-1; V: TRBV9; CDR3: CASSVGQGETEAFF
length: 13; J: TRBJ1-2; V: TRBV5-1; CDR3: CASSHPDSAGYTF
length: 11; J: TRBJ1-1; V: TRBV11-2; CDR3: CASRVQGGAFF
length: 15; J: TRBJ2-1; V: TRBV27; CDR3: CASSLGGTGGYEQFF
length: 13; J: TRBJ1-2; V: TRBV5-1; CDR3: CASSLPGEGGYTF
length: 13; J: TRBJ1-1; V: TRBV5-1; CDR3: CASSEQSYTEAFF
length: 20; J: TRBJ2-6; V: TRBV7-8; CDR3: CASSPGRAEREVSGANVLTF
length: 16; J: TRBJ2-7; V: TRBV28; CDR3: CASRHPPVLAAYEQYF
length: 17; J: TRBJ2-4; V: TRBV5-4; CDR3: CASSRLDSRRAKNIQYF
length: 15; J: TRBJ2-1; V: TRBV5-5; CDR3: CASSWTGIEYNEQFF
length: 16; J: TRBJ2-2; V: TRBV10-1; CDR3: CASSEQSSENTGELFF
length: 14; J: TRBJ2-7; V: TRBV30; CDR3: CAWSGGRRAYEQYF